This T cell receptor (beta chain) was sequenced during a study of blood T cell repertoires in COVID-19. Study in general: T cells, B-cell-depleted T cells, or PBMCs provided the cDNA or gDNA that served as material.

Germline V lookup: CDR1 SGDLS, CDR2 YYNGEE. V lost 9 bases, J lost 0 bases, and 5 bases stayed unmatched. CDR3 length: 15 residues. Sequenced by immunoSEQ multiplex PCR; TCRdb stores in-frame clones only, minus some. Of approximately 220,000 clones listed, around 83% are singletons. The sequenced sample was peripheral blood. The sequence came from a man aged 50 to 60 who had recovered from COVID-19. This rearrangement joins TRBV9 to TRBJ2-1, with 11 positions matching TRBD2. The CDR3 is CATNLAGGSYNEQFF. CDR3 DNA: TGTGCCACCAACCTAGCGGGAGGCTCCTACAATGAGCAGTTCTTC.